These 30 T cell receptor beta chains originate from one sample sequenced in a study of control samples from healthy donors and cancer patients. Only in-frame clones appear in the TCRdb table, and some are missing; sequencing was by immunoSEQ multiplex PCR. The sample holds over 200,000 clones, over 75% seen once. Sequences were obtained from PBMCs. All receptors come from a woman aged 55-70 years with lung cancer.

CDR3 nucleotides: TGTGCCTGGAGTGTAGACGAAATGAACACTGAAGCTTTCTTT. Its translation is CAWSVDEMNTEAFF. This sequence joins TRBV30 and TRBJ1-1; D is unresolved. The CDR3 loop spans 14 amino acids. Germline assignment: CDR1 GTSNPN and CDR2 SVGIG (reference sequence). V dropped 0 bases and J dropped 0 bases, with 8 bases sitting between them.

Remarks on this clone: The junction and the germline gene differ at one end; a read error may be behind it. V usage is TRBV3-1 (or the pseudogene TRBV3-2) and J usage is TRBJ1-3; 8 nucleotides match TRBD1. CDR1 and CDR2 from the germline V gene are LGHDT and YNNKEL (reference sequence). The CDR3 is 15 amino acids. CDR3 in DNA: TGTGCCAGCAGTCAAGCAGGGGGCTATGGAAACACCATATATTTT. Its translation: CASSQAGGYGNTIYF.

This clone has just one count. The rearrangement links TRBV24-1 to TRBJ2-1, with D perhaps matching TRBD1 or TRBD2 (5 bases each). Trimming stripped 6 bases from V and 6 bases from J, with 20 bases between. CDR3 length: 16 amino acids. Looked up from germline, CDR1 is KGHDR and CDR2 is SFDVKD. CDR3 DNA: TGTGCCACCAGTCCAGACTGGGAAGTTGGGGGCAATGAGCAGTTCTTC. Its protein is CATSPDWEVGGNEQFF.

CDR3 residues: CASSVLAGEYTGELFF. CDR3 coding DNA: TGTGCCAGCAGCGTACTAGCGGGAGAGTATACCGGGGAGCTGTTTTTT. The genes are TRBV9 and TRBJ2-2; TRBD2 agrees at 10 bases. CDR1 SGDLS and CDR2 YYNGEE come from the germline V gene. After removal of 1 base from V and 5 bases from J, the junction contained 5 bases not matched to a gene. CDR3 length: 16 amino acids.

This chain links TRBV9 with TRBJ2-7, with D uncertain. Germline-derived CDR1 and CDR2 are SGDLS and YYNGEE. V was shortened by 2 bases and J by 2 bases, with 11 bases between the two germline ends. The CDR3 is 14 residues long. CDR3 residues: CASSVSDGPYEQYF. The CDR3 DNA follows: TGTGCCAGCAGCGTTAGTGACGGGCCCTACGAGCAGTACTTC.

V and J are TRBV6-5 and TRBJ1-4; no clear D. The CDR3 totals 14 residues. Trimming removed 7 bases at V and 10 bases at J, with 19 bases between. Germline CDR1 is MNHEY and CDR2 is SVGAGI. This CDR3 reads CASTSARGIGKLFF. The CDR3 DNA reads as TGTGCCAGCACCAGCGCGCGGGGTATCGGAAAACTGTTTTTT.

This clone appeared a single time. The chain has TRBV11-2 and TRBJ2-7, with D tentatively TRBD1 or TRBD2 (6 bases each). Germline assignment: CDR1 SGHAT and CDR2 FQNNGV. The CDR3 sequence is 15 residues long. V dropped 1 base and J dropped 0 bases, with 10 bases sitting between them. The CDR3 spells CASSLVGGGSYEQYF. The CDR3 nucleotides are TGTGCCAGCAGCTTAGTAGGGGGAGGCTCCTACGAGCAGTACTTC.

This chain links TRBV7-3 with TRBJ2-2; D possibly uses TRBD1 or TRBD2 (6 bases each). This CDR3 comprises 16 residues. From germline, CDR1 is SGHTA and CDR2 FQGTGA. The V end was cut by 1 base, the J end by 2 bases, with 11 bases between. CDR3 amino acids: CASSLNPGANTGELFF. The CDR3 DNA reads as TGTGCCAGCAGCTTAAATCCGGGGGCCAACACCGGGGAGCTGTTTTTT. Looking up the rest from reference TRBV7-3 and TRBJ2-2 gives the full variable domain: GAGVSQTPSNKVTEKGKYVELRCDPISGHTALYWYRQSLGQGPEFLIYFQGTGAADDSGLPNDRFFAVRPEGSVSTLKIQRTERGDSAVYLCASSLNPGANTGELFFGEGSRLTVL.

The chain has TRBV6-1 and TRBJ1-2; D not resolved. CDR1 is MNHNS, CDR2 SASEGT, per germline. V was pared by 2 bases and J by 6 bases, with 13 bases between. The CDR3 loop spans 14 amino acids. In DNA form, the CDR3 reads TGTGCCAGCAGTGAAAGGTATTCGGCGGATGGCTACACCTTC. Translation gives CASSERYSADGYTF.

J is TRBJ2-1 and V is TRBV15; 7 bases agree with TRBD1. The CDR3 runs 15 residues. Trimming cost V 0 bases and J 3 bases; bases outside gene matches: 2. Germline V gives CDR1 LNHNV, CDR2 YYDKDF (reference sequence). The CDR3 region is CATSRDWDSYNEQFF. CDR3 coding DNA: TGTGCCACCAGCAGAGATTGGGACAGCTACAATGAGCAGTTCTTC.

This chain uses TRBV24-1 with TRBJ2-1, with TRBD2 matching 10 bases. J was trimmed by 0 bases and V by 3 bases; bases with no gene match: 1. The CDR3 loop spans 16 amino acids. The germline V gene encodes CDR1 KGHDR and CDR2 SFDVKD. CDR3 sequence (DNA): TGTGCCACCAGTGATCCTAGCGGGGGCTCCTACAATGAGCAGTTCTTC. Amino acids: CATSDPSGGSYNEQFF.

The V and J genes are TRBV5-1 and TRBJ2-7; 9 nucleotides align to TRBD2. Germline V gives CDR1 SGHRS, CDR2 YFSETQ. The J segment lost 0 bases and the V segment lost 1 base, leaving 8 bases of the junction unmatched. This CDR3 has 17 residues. CDR3 nucleotide sequence: TGCGCCAGCAGCTTGACAGCGGGGGGACTTATCTCCTACGAGCAGTACTTC. As protein: CASSLTAGGLISYEQYF.

This chain joins TRBV2 and TRBJ2-1, with D unclear. Germline V gives CDR1 SNHLY, CDR2 FYNNEI. V was clipped by 4 bases and J by 1 base, with 5 bases between them. The CDR3 totals 13 residues. The CDR3 here is CASSVQSYNEQFF. The CDR3 nucleotides read TGTGCCAGCAGTGTGCAGTCCTACAATGAGCAGTTCTTC.

This chain joins TRBV5-1 and TRBJ2-1, with 9 bases fitting TRBD1. J was trimmed by 5 bases and V by 4 bases; bases with no gene match: 13. The V gene's germline CDR1 is SGHRS and CDR2 YFSETQ. The length of the CDR3 is 17 residues. This chain's CDR3 is CASSQELPGTGNNEQFF. Here the CDR3 DNA reads TGCGCCAGCAGCCAGGAACTCCCGGGGACAGGGAACAATGAGCAGTTCTTC.

The chain links TRBV7-2 to TRBJ2-7; 9 positions agree with TRBD2. Germline assignment: CDR1 SGHTA and CDR2 FQGNSA. V trimming: 5 bases; J trimming: 1 base; junction bases outside the gene matches: 12. This CDR3 region has 17 residues. DNA of the CDR3: TGTGCCAGCAGCCCCTCGGGTGTCAGCGGGAGGTCCTACGAGCAGTACTTC. Its translation is CASSPSGVSGRSYEQYF.

In DNA form, the CDR3 reads TGCAGCGTTGCTCTCTCAGAGGGTCAGCCCCAGCATTTT. This gives the protein CSVALSEGQPQHF. The chain carries TRBV29-1 and TRBJ1-5, with no clear D. Trimming removed 4 bases from V and 6 bases from J, with 13 bases in between. Germline CDR1 is SQVTM and CDR2 is ANQGSEA. This CDR3 has 13 residues.

The J gene is TRBJ2-2, the V gene TRBV5-1; TRBD1 aligns across 8 bases. This CDR3 has 16 amino acids. V lost 2 bases and J lost 1; bases outside the gene matches: 4. Germline CDR1 reads SGHRS; CDR2 reads YFSETQ. In DNA form, the CDR3 reads TGCGCCAGCAGCTTCAACGGACAGGGGAACACCGGGGAGCTGTTTTTT. The encoded protein is CASSFNGQGNTGELFF.

This chain connects TRBV4-2 to TRBJ2-1; 7 bases align to TRBD2. This CDR3 region has 18 residues. Germline trimming cut 1 base from V and 2 bases from J; bases unmatched to any gene: 11. The germline CDR1 and CDR2 sequences are LGHNA and YNFKEQ. The chain's CDR3 is CASSQVANRLATYNEQFF. CDR3 sequence (DNA): TGTGCCAGCAGCCAAGTGGCCAATCGACTAGCCACCTACAATGAGCAGTTCTTC.

Of note for this clone: Different DNA sequences within this sample yield the same CDR3. The chain has TRBV5-1 and TRBJ2-3; tentative D call: TRBD2 (7 bases). This CDR3 comprises 15 residues. V lost 4 bases and J 0 bases, leaving 12 bases between the germline ends. CDR1 and CDR2 (germline): SGHRS, YFSETQ. The CDR3 nucleotides are TGCGCCAGCAGCCTTCGGGGGGCTAGCACAGATACGCAGTATTTT. It is translated as CASSLRGASTDTQYF. The full variable domain, rest sourced from reference TRBV5-1 and TRBJ2-3, is KAGVTQTPRYLIKTRGQQVTLSCSPISGHRSVSWYQQTPGQGLQFLFEYFSETQRNKGNFPGRFSGRQFSNSRSEMNVSTLELGDSALYLCASSLRGASTDTQYFGPGTRLTVL.

The V and J genes are TRBV27 and TRBJ1-2, with D possibly being TRBD1 (5 bases). V was clipped by 5 bases and J by 4 bases, with 17 bases between them. The CDR3 sequence is 15 residues long. CDR1 MNHEY and CDR2 SMNVEV come from the germline V gene (reference sequence). CDR3 DNA: TGTGCCAGCAGTCCAGGGACTCAAGCCCCCTATGGCTACACCTTC. Its translation: CASSPGTQAPYGYTF.

The chain carries TRBV3-1 (or the pseudogene TRBV3-2) and TRBJ1-2; D is unresolved. V was pared by 1 base and J by 7 bases, with 7 bases between. The CDR3 runs to 12 residues. Looked up from germline, CDR1 is LGHDT and CDR2 is YNNKEL (reference sequence). CDR3 amino acids: CASSQVKGGYTF. CDR3 DNA: TGTGCCAGCAGCCAAGTGAAGGGTGGCTACACCTTC.

This chain links TRBV28 with TRBJ1-1; TRBD1 might be the D (5 bases). The germline V gene encodes CDR1 MDHEN and CDR2 SYDVKM. CDR3 length: 15 residues. V was cut by 2 bases and J by 1 base, with 11 bases left in between. CDR3 coding DNA: TGTGCCAGCAGTTTAGGGGGATCTGCGAACACTGAAGCTTTCTTT. Protein product: CASSLGGSANTEAFF. The variable domain in full, with the rest retrieved from reference TRBV28 and TRBJ1-1, is DVKVTQSSRYLVKRTGEKVFLECVQDMDHENMFWYRQDPGLGLRLIYFSYDVKMKEKGDIPEGYSVSREKKERFSLILESASTNQTSMYLCASSLGGSANTEAFFGQGTRLTVV.

Points on this clone: The sample holds other DNA sequences that translate to the same CDR3. The V and J genes are TRBV3-1 (or the pseudogene TRBV3-2) and TRBJ1-2; D remains ambiguous. Looked up from germline, CDR1 is LGHDT and CDR2 is YNNKEL (reference sequence). The germline V and J ends were trimmed by 4 bases and 2 bases, with 8 bases remaining between them. CDR3 length: 13 residues. The CDR3 DNA reads as TGTGCCAGCAGCCCCTCTGGAAACTATGGCTACACCTTC. It yields the protein CASSPSGNYGYTF.

The chain combines TRBV18 with TRBJ2-2, with 8 bases matching TRBD1. Germline CDR1 is KGHSH and CDR2 is LQKENI. V gave up 3 bases and J gave up 1 base; unmatched junction bases: 4. The CDR3 runs to 16 residues. In nucleotides, the CDR3 is TGTGCCAGCTCACCCAGCGGACAGGGGAACACCGGGGAGCTGTTTTTT. It specifies CASSPSGQGNTGELFF.

This clone has just one count. This sequence joins TRBV6-4 and TRBJ1-1; TRBD1 might be the D (6 bases). V gave up 0 bases and J gave up 4 bases, with 12 bases separating them. Per germline, CDR1 MRHNA and CDR2 SNTAGT. CDR3 length: 15 residues. This CDR3 reads CASSDSAGARTEAFF. CDR3 in DNA: TGTGCCAGCAGTGACTCGGCGGGGGCGCGCACTGAAGCTTTCTTT.

The rearrangement joins TRBV7-3 to TRBJ1-2; TRBD1 aligns across 8 bases. In germline, CDR1 is SGHTA, CDR2 FQGTGA. J was trimmed by 8 bases and V by 5 bases; bases with no gene match: 13. This CDR3 region has 15 residues. CDR3 sequence reads: CASSPTGGTREGYTF. The DNA for the CDR3 is TGTGCCAGCAGCCCAACAGGGGGGACGCGCGAAGGCTACACCTTC.

The sample holds one count of this clone. The CDR3 region is CATSSLKRGEKLFF. CDR3 nucleotide sequence: TGTGCCACCAGCAGCCTAAAGCGGGGAGAAAAACTGTTTTTT. J is TRBJ1-4 and V is TRBV15; D is unresolved. Germline V lookup: CDR1 LNHNV, CDR2 YYDKDF (reference sequence). The CDR3 contains 14 residues. Trimming shortened V by 3 bases and J by 8 bases, and 13 bases separated the two germline ends.

V usage is TRBV28 and J usage is TRBJ2-5, with no clear D. This CDR3 region has 12 residues. The V end lost 1 base, the J end lost 4 bases, and 4 bases lay between the germline ends. Germline loops: CDR1 MDHEN, CDR2 SYDVKM. The CDR3 nucleotides read TGTGCCAGCAGTTTATTTTTAGAGACCCAGTACTTC. This gives the protein CASSLFLETQYF.

The V call is TRBV5-1, the J call TRBJ1-5, with TRBD1 matching 10 bases. With V trimmed by 4 bases and J by 6 bases, 7 bases remained unmatched. The CDR3 has 15 amino acids. CDR1 is SGHRS and CDR2 is YFSETQ in the germline V gene. As DNA, the CDR3 is TGCGCCAGCAGCCCCGCAGGACAGGGGGGTCAGCCCCAGCATTTT. It yields the protein CASSPAGQGGQPQHF.

V is TRBV3-1 (or the pseudogene TRBV3-2) and J is TRBJ2-3, with 9 bases fitting TRBD2. CDR3 length: 16 residues. CDR1 and CDR2 from the germline V gene are LGHDT and YNNKEL (reference sequence). V shed 5 bases, J shed 4 bases, and the junction held 10 bases outside the gene matches. The CDR3 DNA reads as TGTGCCAGCAGCTACTTAGCGGGGGCCCGGCCAGATACGCAGTATTTT. It specifies CASSYLAGARPDTQYF.